The 27 T cell receptor beta chains in this list originate from one sample, sequenced in a study of T cell responses to AZD1222 COVID-19 vaccine. The protocol was immunoSEQ multiplex PCR, while the TCRdb copy is restricted to in-frame clones and leaves out a portion. Found here are 130,000 to 150,000 clones, roughly nine tenths of them singletons; the top ten hold about 5%. The sample was peripheral blood, taken on day 0 of AZD1222 vaccination. These TCRs come from an adult in good health.

The rearrangement links TRBV5-5 to TRBJ2-1, with D hard to call. V was pared by 2 bases and J by 10 bases, with 10 bases between. CDR1 is SGHKS, CDR2 YYEKEE, per germline (reference sequence). The CDR3 runs 12 residues. The CDR3 nucleotides read TGTGCCAGCAGCTTCCCGACGGAGGAGCAGTTCTTC. This translates into CASSFPTEEQFF.

The CDR3 is CAANRQGNSPLHF. The DNA of the CDR3 is TGTGCCGCAAACCGACAGGGAAATTCACCCCTCCACTTT. The chain carries TRBV6-5 and TRBJ1-6, with TRBD1 matching 7 bases. Germline V CDR1 and CDR2: MNHEY, SVGAGI. Trimming cost V 11 bases and J 7 bases; bases outside gene matches: 8. There are 13 residues in the CDR3.

V and J are TRBV13 and TRBJ1-1; D ambiguous. Trimming stripped 5 bases from V and 3 bases from J, with 16 bases between. The CDR3 has 15 residues. Germline V gene data show CDR1 as PRHDT and CDR2 as FYEKMQ (reference sequence). The CDR3 sequence: CASSPLGTWDTEAFF. Written as DNA, the CDR3 is TGTGCCAGCAGCCCATTGGGCACCTGGGACACTGAAGCTTTCTTT.

This clone was detected only once. The chain couples TRBV7-2 to TRBJ1-5; the match to TRBD1 covers 9 bases. V was clipped by 5 bases and J by 1 base; unmatched bases: 3. CDR3 length: 15 amino acids. Germline values: CDR1 SGHTA, CDR2 FQGNSA. The CDR3 sequence: CASSRTGVSNQPQHF. CDR3 DNA: TGTGCCAGCAGCAGGACAGGGGTGAGCAATCAGCCCCAGCATTTT.

The V and J genes are TRBV5-1 and TRBJ2-1, with 9 bases aligning to TRBD2. The V gene end was trimmed by 4 bases and the J gene end by 1 base; junction bases not matched to a gene: 3. The CDR3 spans 15 residues. Germline lookup yields CDR1 SGHRS and CDR2 YFSETQ. CDR3 protein: CASSLSGSSYNEQFF. CDR3 coding DNA: TGCGCCAGCAGCCTTAGCGGGAGTTCCTACAATGAGCAGTTCTTC.

The V call is TRBV6-2 or TRBV6-3, the J call TRBJ2-1; TRBD2 matches at 10 bases. The germline gives CDR1 MNHEY, CDR2 SVGEGT. The CDR3 is 17 amino acids. Germline trimming cut 6 bases from V and 8 bases from J; bases unmatched to any gene: 16. CDR3 coding DNA: TGTGCCAGCAGCCCAATCACACCGAGCGGGAGGGGCCATGAGCAGTTCTTC. Protein: CASSPITPSGRGHEQFF.

The rearrangement links TRBV3-1 (or the pseudogene TRBV3-2) to TRBJ1-1; the D is unclear. Germline V gene data show CDR1 as LGHDT and CDR2 as YNNKEL (reference sequence). V was cut by 4 bases and J by 0 bases, with 9 bases left in between. The CDR3 has 14 residues. In DNA, the CDR3 is TGTGCCAGCAGCCGAAGGACGCTGAACACTGAAGCTTTCTTT. Amino acids: CASSRRTLNTEAFF.

The genes are TRBV21-1 and TRBJ2-1; the DNA was not used to check the table's D call, TRBD2. TRBV21-1 corresponds to a pseudogene. The CDR3 extends over 16 amino acids. CDR3 coding DNA: TGTGCCAGCAGCAAAGAGGGCCTAGCGTCTTCCAATGAGCAGTTCTTC. It codes for CASSKEGLASSNEQFF.

The gene calls are TRBV24-1 and TRBJ1-4; tentative D call: TRBD1 (6 bases). Trimming took off 5 bases at V and 7 bases at J, with 13 bases between the two ends. Per germline, CDR1 KGHDR and CDR2 SFDVKD. The CDR3 runs to 14 residues. The CDR3 is CATSGNREGEKLFF. The CDR3 DNA reads as TGTGCCACCAGTGGTAACAGGGAGGGTGAAAAACTGTTTTTT.

The chain carries TRBV12-3 or TRBV12-4 and TRBJ2-5; D assignment may be TRBD1 or TRBD2 (5 bases each). CDR3 size: 13 residues. Deletions cut 5 bases from V and 7 bases from J, with 14 bases between. CDR3 nucleotide sequence: TGTGCCAGCAGTCCGGGACCCACCGGGACCCAGTACTTC. Its translation: CASSPGPTGTQYF.

The J gene is TRBJ2-5, the V gene TRBV24-1, with D possibly being TRBD1 (6 bases). With 1 base removed from V and 5 bases from J, the gap between germline ends came to 13 bases. The CDR3 is 15 residues long. Germline CDR1 reads KGHDR; CDR2 reads SFDVKD. This chain's CDR3 is CATSDFQGLRETQYF. DNA of the CDR3: TGTGCCACCAGTGATTTCCAGGGGCTTCGCGAGACCCAGTACTTC.

The chain has TRBV7-8 and TRBJ1-4; 7 bases line up with TRBD1. The ends lost 4 bases at V and 2 bases at J; junction bases unmatched: 13. Germline V CDR1 and CDR2: SGHVS, FQNEAQ. This CDR3 comprises 18 residues. CDR3 nucleotide sequence: TGTGCCAGCAGCTCGCAGGGACAGCCGAAGTTGACTAATGAAAAACTGTTTTTT. Amino acids: CASSSQGQPKLTNEKLFF.

This chain joins TRBV12-3 or TRBV12-4 and TRBJ1-2; TRBD1 matches at 8 bases. The J segment lost 7 bases and the V segment lost 6 bases, leaving 7 bases of the junction unmatched. The length of the CDR3 is 13 residues. As DNA, the CDR3 is TGTGCCAGCAGATACACAGGGGGAACTGGCTACACCTTC. Its translation: CASRYTGGTGYTF.

The rearrangement links TRBV3-1 (or the pseudogene TRBV3-2) to TRBJ1-2; maybe TRBD1 (6 bases). Trimming removed 1 base from V and 1 base from J, with 7 bases in between. CDR1 LGHDT and CDR2 YNNKEL come from the germline V gene (reference sequence). The CDR3 has 14 amino acids. Here the CDR3 reads CASSQVGGNYGYTF. CDR3 sequence (DNA): TGTGCCAGCAGCCAAGTAGGGGGTAACTATGGCTACACCTTC.

Only one count was recorded for this clone. The chain couples TRBV2 to TRBJ1-1; 11 bases map to TRBD1. Germline V lookup: CDR1 SNHLY, CDR2 FYNNEI. This CDR3 region has 17 residues. Germline trimming cut 7 bases from V and 1 base from J; bases unmatched to any gene: 11. The CDR3 nucleotides are TGTGCCAGCACCTCCACGGGACAGGGGGGGACGAACACTGAAGCTTTCTTT. Residues: CASTSTGQGGTNTEAFF.

This clone occurred a few times. The V and J genes are TRBV30 and TRBJ1-3; D ambiguous. Germline lookup yields CDR1 GTSNPN and CDR2 SVGIG (reference sequence). Trimming took 5 bases from V and 8 from J, leaving 13 bases between them. The CDR3 extends over 12 amino acids. The CDR3 loop reads CAWEVGSHTIYF. In DNA form, the CDR3 reads TGTGCCTGGGAGGTCGGGTCCCACACCATATATTTT.

The chain links TRBV2 to TRBJ1-4; perhaps TRBD1 as D (5 bases). This CDR3 is 12 amino acids long. CDR1 and CDR2 from the germline V gene are SNHLY and FYNNEI. The V and J ends lost 1 base and 8 bases respectively, with 5 bases between them. CDR3 bases: TGTGCCAGCAGTGAAGGGGGGGAAAAACTGTTTTTT. Translating gives CASSEGGEKLFF.

The chain uses TRBV5-5 and TRBJ1-2, with 8 bases lining up with TRBD1. Germline V gives CDR1 SGHKS, CDR2 YYEKEE (reference sequence). V was pared by 4 bases and J by 5 bases, with 13 bases of the junction left unmatched. The CDR3 length is 16 residues. The CDR3, as DNA: TGTGCCAGCAGCGTGGGTGCTATGGACAGGGTTTATGGCTACACCTTC. It codes for CASSVGAMDRVYGYTF.

V usage is TRBV19 and J usage is TRBJ2-7, with TRBD2 matching 10 bases. The V segment lost 3 bases and the J segment 1 base; nucleotides outside the gene matches: 6. CDR1 is LNHDA and CDR2 is SQIVND in the germline V gene (reference sequence). The CDR3 contains 16 residues. CDR3 residues: CASSMGLASPSYEQYF. CDR3 sequence (DNA): TGTGCCAGTAGTATGGGACTAGCGTCTCCTTCCTACGAGCAGTACTTC. The variable domain in full, completed from reference TRBV19 and TRBJ2-7, reads DGGITQSPKYLFRKEGQNVTLSCEQNLNHDAMYWYRQDPGQGLRLIYYSQIVNDFQKGDIAEGYSVSREKKESFPLTVTSAQKNPTAFYLCASSMGLASPSYEQYFGPGTRLTVT.

This clone was detected once. This chain links TRBV6-6 with TRBJ1-5; TRBD1 aligns across 8 bases. The trim removed 5 bases at V and 7 bases at J, leaving 13 bases unmatched. The CDR3 runs 16 residues. CDR1 MNHNY and CDR2 SVGAGI come from the germline V gene (reference sequence). This CDR3 is CASSLPGQEVSQPQHF. In nucleotides, the CDR3 is TGTGCCAGCAGTCTACCGGGACAGGAGGTTTCCCAGCCCCAGCATTTT.

This chain connects TRBV9 to TRBJ1-1; possible D gene TRBD1, 6 bases. The V end was cut by 3 bases, the J end by 0 bases, with 15 bases between. From germline, CDR1 is SGDLS and CDR2 YYNGEE. The CDR3 consists of 16 residues. The CDR3 is CASSATGGPLNTEAFF. In DNA form, the CDR3 reads TGTGCCAGCAGCGCTACCGGGGGCCCCTTGAACACTGAAGCTTTCTTT.

Of note for this clone: The same CDR3 can be traced to other DNA sequences in this sample. This sequence joins TRBV4-1 and TRBJ1-5, with a weak D call TRBD1 (5 bases). Looked up from germline, CDR1 is MGHRA and CDR2 is YSYEKL. The CDR3 length is 15 residues. Trimming stripped 0 bases from V and 0 bases from J, with 6 bases between. CDR3 bases: TGCGCCAGCAGCCAAGATCAGGGTAGCAATCAGCCCCAGCATTTT. The encoded protein is CASSQDQGSNQPQHF.

V is TRBV5-8 and J is TRBJ1-2; D possibly corresponds to TRBD1 (5 bases). Germline assignment: CDR1 SGHTS and CDR2 YDEGEE. The CDR3 is made up of 12 amino acids. V gave up 3 bases and J gave up 8 bases, with 11 bases separating them. Here the CDR3 reads CASSWGPSGYTF. CDR3 sequence (DNA): TGTGCCAGCAGCTGGGGCCCCTCGGGCTACACCTTC.

The chain uses TRBV6-4 and TRBJ2-2, with D hard to call. CDR3 length: 14 residues. The V gene's germline CDR1 is MRHNA and CDR2 SNTAGT. The V and J ends lost 7 bases and 0 bases respectively, with 9 bases between them. CDR3 region: CASKGTANTGELFF. The CDR3 DNA reads as TGTGCCAGCAAGGGCACCGCGAACACCGGGGAGCTGTTTTTT.

The chain recombines TRBV5-1 with TRBJ2-7, with 7 positions matching TRBD1. V lost 1 base to trimming and J lost 6 bases; unmatched junction nucleotides: 4. Germline CDR1 reads SGHRS; CDR2 reads YFSETQ. This CDR3 region has 13 residues. The CDR3 DNA follows: TGCGCCAGCAGCTTGATTTCAGGGGGCGAGCAGTACTTC. Its translation is CASSLISGGEQYF. Together with reference TRBV5-1 and TRBJ2-7, the CDR3 gives the full variable domain: KAGVTQTPRYLIKTRGQQVTLSCSPISGHRSVSWYQQTPGQGLQFLFEYFSETQRNKGNFPGRFSGRQFSNSRSEMNVSTLELGDSALYLCASSLISGGEQYFGPGTRLTVT.

The J gene is TRBJ2-3, the V gene TRBV4-1; 8 bases fit TRBD2. This CDR3 region has 18 residues. The germline V gene encodes CDR1 MGHRA and CDR2 YSYEKL. With 1 base clipped from V and 1 base from J, the junction kept 10 bases outside the gene matches. The CDR3 sequence is CASSQGVAGLIGTDTQYF. The CDR3 DNA follows: TGCGCCAGCAGCCAAGGCGTAGCGGGACTAATTGGCACAGATACGCAGTATTTT.

The chain uses TRBV4-3 and TRBJ1-2; 8 bases fit TRBD1. CDR3 length: 15 residues. Germline CDR1 and CDR2: LGHNA and YSLEER. The ends lost 6 bases at V and 3 bases at J; junction bases unmatched: 9. The CDR3 nucleotides read TGCGCCAGCAGGACAATGACAGGGGCCTACTATGGCTACACCTTC. Translating gives CASRTMTGAYYGYTF.